This TCR beta chain was captured in a study of tumor and adjacent non-tumor tissue in lung cancer. No cell sorting was done before RNA was extracted from the tissue. Concerning this clonotype: At one end the junction does not follow the germline gene, possibly because of a read error.

This CDR3 region has 16 residues. CDR1 is MNHEY and CDR2 is SVGAGI in the germline V gene. A modified ARM-PCR protocol with three rounds of nested PCR amplified TCRbeta. Using its own MiXCR run on the multiplex PCR reads, TCRdb lists one record per CDR3 protein. The sample contains about 110,000 distinct CDR3 sequences, nearly 85% of which appear only once. This receptor was obtained from a man aged 70-80 years with non-small cell lung cancer. V usage is TRBV6-5 and J usage is TRBJ2-3, with a tentative D call TRBD1 (6 bases). Sequences were obtained from lung tumor tissue. The CDR3 sequence: CASSPSYRVNTDMQYF. As DNA, the CDR3 is TGTGCCAGCAGTCCCAGCTACAGGGTGAATACAGATATGCAGTATTTT.